The rows below give T cell receptor beta chains drawn from one sample of a study of cytomegalovirus exposure and HLA in healthy donors. Method: immunoSEQ multiplex PCR; TCRdb's copy keeps in-frame clones and lacks some. The repertoire holds about 160,000 clones, over 75% seen once, with roughly 1.4% in the top ten. The sequenced sample was PBMCs. Receptors were obtained from a woman aged 30 to 39 in good health and CMV-seronegative. Each CDR3 is given without its conserved first and last residue.

J | length | V | CDR3
TRBJ2-7 | 13 | TRBV7-9 | ASSGRGTGAHEQY
TRBJ1-5 | 12 | TRBV10-3 | AIRGTGGHQPQH
TRBJ1-2 | 13 | TRBV19 | ASSIDRQGGDGYT
TRBJ1-1 | 11 | TRBV11-3 | ASSFTGGGEAF
TRBJ2-7 | 13 | TRBV7-8 | ASSLERGLHYEQY
TRBJ1-6 | 13 | TRBV7-2 | ASSYGQASNSPLH
TRBJ1-2 | 12 | TRBV5-4 | ASSSPTGGYGYT
TRBJ1-2 | 12 | TRBV28 | ASSLTSGQASYT
TRBJ1-6 | 11 | TRBV25-1 | ASSPGYESPLH
TRBJ2-6 | 12 | TRBV2 | ASMGLSGANVLT
TRBJ1-4 | 13 | TRBV25-1 | ASSPWGGFSEKLF
TRBJ1-1 | 11 | TRBV5-1 | ASSWDRDTEAF
TRBJ1-1 | 12 | TRBV6-5 | ASSEQGRSTEAF
TRBJ2-2 | 13 | TRBV28 | ASSTLAAGTGELF
TRBJ2-3 | 13 | TRBV5-6 | ASSSLAGVTDTQY
TRBJ2-5 | 15 | TRBV5-1 | ASSPTSGGGGVETQY
TRBJ1-1 | 10 | TRBV5-5 | ASSFAGTEAF
TRBJ1-1 | 12 | TRBV18 | ASSPQWGSEGAF
TRBJ1-1 | 13 | TRBV2 | ASSEFGTENTEAF
TRBJ2-7 | 10 | TRBV7-6 | ASSRLVGEQY
TRBJ1-2 | 12 | TRBV30 | AWNRQSTNYGYT
TRBJ1-1 | 13 | TRBV15 | ATSRDIQANTEAF
TRBJ1-2 | 14 | TRBV10-3 | AIAGTGALKDYGYT